A selection of T cell receptor beta chains follows, all from one sample in a study of circulating tumor DNA in untreated peripheral T-cell lymphoma. Using immunoSEQ multiplex PCR, the repertoire was profiled, and TCRdb retains in-frame clones only, with some absent. The sample shows several thousand clones, 65% to 85% of them seen only once. Sequenced: tumor tissue. The origin of the receptors is a human donor with peripheral T-cell lymphoma. Both conserved end residues are part of each CDR3. D genes are given only for firm matches. Not all rows give a size; the values are once, few, many and, for expanded clones, a class.

TRBJ1-1	.	TRBV6-8	.	CASSIQGLTEAFF	TGTGCCAGTTCAATACAGGGCCTCACTGAAGCTTTCTTT
TRBJ1-1	.	TRBV23-1	.	CASSSGSNTEAFF	TGCGCCAGTAGTTCCGGATCGAACACTGAAGCTTTCTTT
TRBJ1-1	.	TRBV29-1	.	CSGEDGMNTEAFF	TGCAGCGGGGAAGATGGGATGAACACTGAAGCTTTCTTT
TRBJ1-2	TRBD1	TRBV30	.	CAWRPPTGGADGYTF	TGTGCCTGGAGACCTCCGACAGGGGGCGCAGATGGCTACACCTTC
TRBJ2-7	TRBD1	TRBV19	.	CASSPRQGAVSYEQYF	TGTGCCAGTAGTCCCCGACAGGGGGCGGTTTCCTACGAGCAGTACTTC
TRBJ1-1	.	TRBV19	.	CASSIGQINTEAFF	TGTGCCAGTAGTATTGGACAGATTAACACTGAAGCTTTCTTT
TRBJ1-2	.	TRBV6-8	once	CASREKNYGYTF	TGTGCCAGCAGGGAGAAAAACTATGGCTACACCTTC
TRBJ2-7	.	TRBV6-8	.	CASRRTTNEQYF	TGTGCCAGCCGAAGAACAACCAACGAGCAGTACTTC
TRBJ2-7	TRBD1	TRBV19	.	CATTTGDEQYF	TGTGCCACTACGACAGGGGACGAGCAGTACTTC
TRBJ1-2	TRBD1	TRBV30	.	CAWTPGQGRGYTF	TGTGCCTGGACTCCAGGACAGGGTCGTGGCTACACCTTC
TRBJ1-2	.	TRBV4-1	.	CASSVTGTNYGYTF	TGCGCCAGCAGCGTTACCGGGACAAACTATGGCTATACCTTC
TRBJ2-3	TRBD2	TRBV11-3	.	CASSTDRDYRWADTQYF	TGTGCCAGCAGCACCGACCGGGACTATAGGTGGGCGGATACGCAGTATTTT
TRBJ1-1	.	TRBV11-3	.	CASQLQGGNTEAFF	TGTGCCAGCCAGCTACAGGGTGGGAACACTGAAGCTTTCTTT
TRBJ1-6	.	TRBV9	.	CASSAQTGANSPLHF	TGTGCCAGCAGCGCACAGACAGGCGCCAATTCACCCCTCCACTTT
TRBJ1-4	.	TRBV5-1	.	CTSSPGLPNEKLFF	TGCACCAGCAGCCCGGGACTGCCCAATGAAAAACTGTTTTTT